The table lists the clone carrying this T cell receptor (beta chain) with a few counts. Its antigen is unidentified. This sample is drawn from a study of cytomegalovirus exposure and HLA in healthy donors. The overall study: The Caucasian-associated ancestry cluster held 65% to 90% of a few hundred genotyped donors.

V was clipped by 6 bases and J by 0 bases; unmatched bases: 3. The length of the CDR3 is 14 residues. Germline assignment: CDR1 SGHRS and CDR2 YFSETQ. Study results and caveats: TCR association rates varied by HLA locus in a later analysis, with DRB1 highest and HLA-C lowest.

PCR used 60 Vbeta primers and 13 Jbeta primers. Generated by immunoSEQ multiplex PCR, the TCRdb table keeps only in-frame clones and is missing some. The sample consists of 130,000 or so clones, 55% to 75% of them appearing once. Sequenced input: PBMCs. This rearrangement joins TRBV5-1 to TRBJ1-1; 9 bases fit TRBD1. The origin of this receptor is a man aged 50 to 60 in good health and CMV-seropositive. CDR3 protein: CASKTGGMNTEAFF. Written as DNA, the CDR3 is TGCGCCAGCAAAACAGGGGGCATGAACACTGAAGCTTTCTTT.